The 23 T cell receptor beta chains in this list originate from one sample, sequenced in a study of CD8+CD57+ T cells in acquired aplastic anemia. TCR beta VDJ and CDR3 profiling used genomic DNA as template. TCRdb reprocessed the reads with MiXCR, giving one entry per CDR3 protein. The table lists hundreds of thousands of distinct CDR3 sequences, around half of them singletons, with over 7.5% in the top ten. Whoever was chosen for sequencing had shown CD8+CD57+ cell expansion by flow cytometry. The sequencing sample was made of sorted CD4+, CD8+, or CD8+CD57+ T cells (not recorded which) from PBMCs. The receptors were sampled from a human donor with aplastic anemia.

This clonotype showed up many times. The chain recombines TRBV4-1 with TRBJ2-1, with D possibly being TRBD1 (5 bases). In germline, CDR1 is MGHRA, CDR2 YSYEKL. Trimming removed 1 base from V and 0 bases from J, with 10 bases in between. The CDR3 has 16 residues. CDR3: CASSQGPDSSYNEQFF. CDR3 coding DNA: TGCGCCAGCAGCCAAGGACCCGACAGCTCCTACAATGAGCAGTTCTTC.

This clonotype was detected ten times or more. This chain uses TRBV30 with TRBJ1-1, with D perhaps TRBD1 (5 bases). Germline lookup yields CDR1 GTSNPN and CDR2 SVGIG (reference sequence). This CDR3 has 11 amino acids. Trimming stripped 4 bases from V and 10 bases from J, with 13 bases between. CDR3: CAWNHGGVAFF. In DNA, the CDR3 is TGTGCCTGGAATCATGGGGGGGTAGCTTTCTTT.

In this sample, this clonotype turned up many times. V and J are TRBV9 and TRBJ2-7, with D tentatively TRBD1 or TRBD2 (6 bases each). This CDR3 has 14 residues. V dropped 0 bases and J dropped 3 bases, with 10 bases sitting between them. From germline, CDR1 is SGDLS and CDR2 YYNGEE. This chain's CDR3 is CASSVDGGLYEQYF. The CDR3 DNA follows: TGTGCCAGCAGCGTAGATGGGGGGCTCTACGAGCAGTACTTC.

This clonotype was found a few times. The V call is TRBV27, the J call TRBJ2-1; D may match TRBD1 or TRBD2 (5 bases each). CDR3 length: 16 amino acids. From germline, CDR1 is MNHEY and CDR2 SMNVEV (reference sequence). V lost 5 bases and J lost 5, with 19 bases in between. CDR3 amino acids: CASSPRGFGGNNEQFF. For the CDR3, the DNA is TGTGCCAGCAGTCCGAGAGGATTTGGGGGTAACAATGAGCAGTTCTTC.

This clonotype was counted ten times or more. V is TRBV7-9 and J is TRBJ2-7, with D possibly TRBD2 on 5 matching bases. This CDR3 spans 12 amino acids. V was trimmed by 4 bases and J by 2 bases, leaving 6 bases between them. Looked up from germline, CDR1 is SEHNR and CDR2 is FQNEAQ (reference sequence). Here the CDR3 DNA reads TGTGCCAGCAGCTCCGGGACCTACGAGCAGTACTTC. This gives the protein CASSSGTYEQYF. Complete variable domain (other parts from reference TRBV7-9 and TRBJ2-7): DTGVSQNPRHKITKRGQNVTFRCDPISEHNRLYWYRQTLGQGPEFLTYFQNEAQLEKSRLLSDRFSAERPKGSFSTLEIQRTEQGDSAMYLCASSSGTYEQYFGPGTRLTVT.

This clonotype was seen ten or more times. V and J are TRBV7-2 and TRBJ2-7; D uncertain. The CDR3 loop spans 11 amino acids. Germline CDR1 SGHTA, CDR2 FQGNSA. Trimming took off 4 bases at V and 2 bases at J, with 3 bases between the two ends. DNA of the CDR3: TGTGCCAGCAGCTCGACCTACGAGCAGTACTTC. Its protein is CASSSTYEQYF.

This clonotype was observed a handful of times. V is TRBV15 and J is TRBJ2-6, with TRBD2 as a possible D gene (5 bases). The germline CDR1 and CDR2 sequences are LNHNV and YYDKDF (reference sequence). This CDR3 has 15 residues. V was trimmed by 5 bases and J by 3 bases, leaving 11 bases between them. The CDR3 nucleotides are TGTGCCACCAGCCCCTCGAGGGATGGGGCCAACGTCCTGACTTTC. It yields the protein CATSPSRDGANVLTF. The variable domain in full, with the rest retrieved from reference TRBV15 and TRBJ2-6, is DAMVIQNPRYQVTQFGKPVTLSCSQTLNHNVMYWYQQKSSQAPKLLFHYYDKDFNNEADTPDNFQSRRPNTSFCFLDIRSPGLGDTAMYLCATSPSRDGANVLTFGAGSRLTVL.

The V and J genes are TRBV5-1 and TRBJ2-3; the D gene is possibly TRBD2 (7 bases). The V gene lost 0 bases and the J gene lost 6 bases, with 14 bases spanning the gap. The germline V gene has CDR1 SGHRS and CDR2 YFSETQ. CDR3 length: 15 residues. Here the CDR3 reads CASSLGTDGGDTQYF. The CDR3 bases are TGCGCCAGCAGCTTGGGGACAGACGGGGGGGATACGCAGTATTTT.

The gene calls are TRBV20-1 and TRBJ2-7; TRBD2 matches at 11 bases. The CDR3 is 18 amino acids. Trimming removed 0 bases from V and 6 bases from J; junction bases left unmatched: 16. Germline values: CDR1 DFQATT, CDR2 SNEGSKA (reference sequence). CDR3 coding DNA: TGCAGTGCTAGAGACCCCTCGACTAGCGGGACAGAACCTCCCGAGCAGTACTTC. Translation gives CSARDPSTSGTEPPEQYF.

This clonotype was found many times. The V call is TRBV11-2, the J call TRBJ2-7; the D gene is possibly TRBD2 (6 bases). Looked up from germline, CDR1 is SGHAT and CDR2 is FQNNGV. Trimming removed 4 bases from V and 3 bases from J, with 13 bases in between. The CDR3 extends over 14 amino acids. The CDR3 bases are TGTGCCAGCAGCTCCGGGACTGGGATCTACGAGCAGTACTTC. Its translation is CASSSGTGIYEQYF.

V is TRBV14 and J is TRBJ2-7; the D gene is possibly TRBD2 (6 bases). V shed 0 bases and J shed 7 bases, with 16 bases lying between them. Germline CDR1 reads SGHDN; CDR2 reads FVKESK. The CDR3 runs 15 residues. CDR3 nucleotide sequence: TGTGCCAGCAGCCAAGATGAGCCCTGGGCGGGGGAGCAGTACTTC. Its translation is CASSQDEPWAGEQYF.

For this clonotype: A much larger clone sits a single nucleotide away, making a read error possible. The V gene is TRBV6-5, the J gene TRBJ1-5; unclear D gene. CDR3 length: 15 amino acids. The germline CDR1 and CDR2 sequences are MNHEY and SVGAGI. The V end was cut by 5 bases, the J end by 2 bases, with 13 bases between. CDR3 residues: CASSDVGYGNQPQHF. The DNA of the CDR3 is TGTGCCAGCAGTGATGTGGGCTACGGCAATCAGCCCCAGCATTTT.

In its sample, this clonotype was seen many times. This chain connects TRBV20-1 to TRBJ2-1, with unresolved D. Per germline, CDR1 DFQATT and CDR2 SNEGSKA (reference sequence). Trimming pared 0 bases from V and 0 bases from J, leaving 9 bases between. There are 15 residues in the CDR3. CDR3 sequence: CSARDLTFSYNEQFF. CDR3 in DNA: TGCAGTGCTAGAGATCTCACCTTCTCCTACAATGAGCAGTTCTTC.

Concerning this clonotype: The junction does not match germline at one end; this may be a read error. The CDR3 nucleotides are TGCGCCATCAGTGACGTGGGAGGATCTAATCAGCCCCAGCATTTT. This gives the protein CAISDVGGSNQPQHF. The chain carries TRBV10-3 and TRBJ1-5, with D unclear. From germline, CDR1 is ENHRY and CDR2 SYGVKD. This CDR3 is 15 amino acids long.

This chain uses TRBV12-3 or TRBV12-4 with TRBJ2-7; 8 bases line up with TRBD1. The CDR3 spans 11 residues. Trimming removed 3 bases from V and 12 bases from J; junction bases left unmatched: 4. CDR3 region: CASSLGQDWYF. The DNA of the CDR3 is TGTGCCAGCAGTTTGGGACAGGATTGGTACTTC.

This clonotype has at least ten counts. The J gene is TRBJ1-1, the V gene TRBV7-9; D unresolved. V lost 4 bases, J lost 3 bases, and 12 bases lay in between. Germline CDR1 reads SEHNR; CDR2 reads FQNEAQ (reference sequence). The CDR3 length is 14 residues. The CDR3 bases are TGTGCCAGCAGCTCAATTTCGGGAGACACTGAAGCTTTCTTT. It is translated as CASSSISGDTEAFF.

The chain uses TRBV7-3 and TRBJ1-2, with TRBD1 matching 8 bases. Germline V CDR1 and CDR2: SGHTA, FQGTGA. V dropped 4 bases and J dropped 8; count of bases not matched to a gene: 6. This CDR3 has 13 residues. The CDR3 bases are TGTGCCAGCAGCTACGACAGGGGTGGAGGCTACACCTTC. Translating it yields CASSYDRGGGYTF.

In its sample, this clonotype is large. This chain uses TRBV15 with TRBJ2-3; D is undetermined. This CDR3 is built from 15 residues. V lost 0 bases and J 2 bases, leaving 9 bases between the germline ends. Germline values: CDR1 LNHNV, CDR2 YYDKDF (reference sequence). DNA of the CDR3: TGTGCCACCAGCAGAGATAAGCATGTCACAGATACGCAGTATTTT. Its translation is CATSRDKHVTDTQYF.

The rearrangement links TRBV24-1 to TRBJ1-2, with D possibly TRBD1 on 5 matching bases. Germline loops: CDR1 KGHDR, CDR2 SFDVKD. Trimming took 5 bases from V and 2 from J, leaving 8 bases between them. CDR3 length: 13 residues. The CDR3: CATSVGGNYGYTF. CDR3 DNA: TGTGCCACCAGTGTTGGGGGGAACTATGGCTACACCTTC.

The chain uses TRBV10-3 and TRBJ2-1; 8 bases agree with TRBD2. The CDR3 extends over 16 amino acids. The V and J ends lost 5 bases and 8 bases, in that order; junction bases with no gene match: 14. Germline V gene data show CDR1 as ENHRY and CDR2 as SYGVKD. The CDR3 DNA follows: TGTGCCATCAGTTGGACTAGCAGCTTAGTCGGCGATGAGCAGTTCTTC. Translated, it gives CAISWTSSLVGDEQFF.

This clonotype was recorded at least ten times. This rearrangement joins TRBV12-3 or TRBV12-4 to TRBJ2-7; 7 bases fit TRBD1. Germline trimming cut 5 bases from V and 3 bases from J; bases unmatched to any gene: 7. This CDR3 region has 14 residues. CDR3 in amino acids: CASSGTDQIYEQYF. DNA for the CDR3: TGTGCCAGCAGTGGGACAGACCAGATCTACGAGCAGTACTTC.

This clonotype was observed a single time. The chain is built from TRBV29-1 and TRBJ2-3, with 11 bases lining up with TRBD1. Trimming removed 6 bases from V and 1 base from J; junction bases left unmatched: 0. CDR3 length: 13 residues. CDR1 is SQVTM, CDR2 ANQGSEA, per germline. CDR3 protein: CSVGQGGTDTQYF. The CDR3 DNA reads as TGCAGCGTGGGACAGGGGGGCACAGATACGCAGTATTTT.

This chain connects TRBV6-2 or TRBV6-3 to TRBJ2-7; tentatively, D is TRBD1 (6 bases). V lost 4 bases, J lost 1 base, and 8 bases lay in between. The germline V gene has CDR1 MNHEY and CDR2 SVGEGT. The CDR3 loop spans 13 amino acids. The CDR3 reads CASSSGVSYEQYF. DNA for the CDR3: TGTGCCAGCAGTTCAGGGGTATCCTACGAGCAGTACTTC.